This T cell receptor beta chain was recovered during a study of blood T cell repertoires in COVID-19. Overall study context: Samples taken during acute and convalescent COVID-19 were collected in the United States, Italy and Spain. PBMCs, B-cell-depleted T cells, or T cells were the source of the cDNA or gDNA that made up the material.

CDR3 length: 16 residues. J was trimmed by 3 bases and V by 3 bases; bases with no gene match: 5. Germline V CDR1 and CDR2: SGDLS, YYNGEE. Authors' analysis steps: Using reference gene primer amplification, nucleated cell counts were estimated. The table came from immunoSEQ multiplex PCR; TCRdb's copy has only in-frame clones and leaves some out. V, J and clone size are those of that table, while D and trimming were read from the DNA. There are over 200,000 clones in the sample; 75% to 90% occur only once, and around 5.4% lies in the top ten. V is TRBV9 and J is TRBJ2-1, with TRBD2 matching over 11 bases. Sequencing was carried out using peripheral blood. This sequence originates from a human donor in a cohort sampled during active COVID-19. CDR3 sequence reads: CASSAPGLADYNEQFF. Here the CDR3 DNA reads TGTGCCAGCAGCGCTCCGGGACTAGCGGACTACAATGAGCAGTTCTTC.